Listed here are 5 T cell receptor beta chains from one sample, sequenced in a study of cytomegalovirus exposure and HLA in healthy donors. Vbeta (60) and Jbeta (13) primers were used in the PCR. The method was immunoSEQ multiplex PCR; TCRdb's version includes in-frame clones alone and lacks a portion of them. The sample has some 95,000 clones; 60% to 85% are singletons. Sequencing used PBMCs. The source is a woman aged 40 to 49 in good health and CMV-seronegative.

This clone has a single count. This rearrangement joins TRBV7-8 to TRBJ2-7; possible D gene TRBD2, 6 bases. Germline CDR1 and CDR2: SGHVS and FQNEAQ. The CDR3 is 14 amino acids. The germline V and J ends were trimmed by 5 bases and 1 base, with 12 bases remaining between them. CDR3 DNA sequence: TGTGCCAGCAGCCTACCCGGGACTTCCTACGAGCAGTACTTC. Encoded protein: CASSLPGTSYEQYF.

The chain carries TRBV7-2 and TRBJ2-2, with TRBD2 matching 8 bases. Trimming took 2 bases from V and 3 from J; bases not matched to a gene: 5. CDR1 is SGHTA, CDR2 FQGNSA, per germline. CDR3 length: 16 residues. CDR3 loop: CASSLSLAGYTGELFF. Written as DNA, the CDR3 is TGTGCCAGCAGCTTAAGTCTAGCGGGCTACACCGGGGAGCTGTTTTTT.

The chain recombines TRBV27 with TRBJ2-7; a weak D match, TRBD1 (5 bases). CDR1 and CDR2 (germline): MNHEY, SMNVEV (reference sequence). This CDR3 region has 15 residues. V was shortened by 0 bases and J by 2 bases, with 11 bases between the two germline ends. The CDR3 spells CASSLSGDYPYEQYF. DNA of the CDR3: TGTGCCAGCAGTTTATCAGGGGATTACCCCTACGAGCAGTACTTC.

The chain has TRBV6-6 and TRBJ2-3; TRBD2 matches at 12 bases. Trimming removed 6 bases from V and 6 bases from J; junction bases left unmatched: 7. Germline V gives CDR1 MNHNY, CDR2 SVGAGI (reference sequence). This CDR3 contains 15 residues. CDR3 nucleotide sequence: TGTGCCAGCAGGCTAGCGGGGGGGCCCGGGGATACGCAGTATTTT. It codes for CASRLAGGPGDTQYF.

V gene TRBV11-2 combines with J gene TRBJ2-1, with D tentatively TRBD1 (5 bases). The CDR3 is 13 amino acids. Deletions cut 6 bases from V and 6 bases from J, with 12 bases between. Germline lookup yields CDR1 SGHAT and CDR2 FQNNGV. The DNA of the CDR3 is TGTGCCAGCAGTCGGGCAGGGCCCAATGAGCAGTTCTTC. Translation: CASSRAGPNEQFF.